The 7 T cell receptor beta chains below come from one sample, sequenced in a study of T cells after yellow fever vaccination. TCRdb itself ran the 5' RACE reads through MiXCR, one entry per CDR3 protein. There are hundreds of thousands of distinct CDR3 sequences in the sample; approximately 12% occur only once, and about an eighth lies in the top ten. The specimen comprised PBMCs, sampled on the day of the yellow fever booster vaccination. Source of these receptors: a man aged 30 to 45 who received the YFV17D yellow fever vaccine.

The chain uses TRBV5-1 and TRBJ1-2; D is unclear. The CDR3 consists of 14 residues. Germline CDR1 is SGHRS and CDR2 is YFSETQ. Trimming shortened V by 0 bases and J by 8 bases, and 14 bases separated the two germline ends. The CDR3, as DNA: TGCGCCAGCAGCTTGGAACCCGGTACTATAGGCTACACCTTC. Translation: CASSLEPGTIGYTF. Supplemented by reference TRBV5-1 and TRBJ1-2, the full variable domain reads KAGVTQTPRYLIKTRGQQVTLSCSPISGHRSVSWYQQTPGQGLQFLFEYFSETQRNKGNFPGRFSGRQFSNSRSEMNVSTLELGDSALYLCASSLEPGTIGYTFGSGTRLTVV.

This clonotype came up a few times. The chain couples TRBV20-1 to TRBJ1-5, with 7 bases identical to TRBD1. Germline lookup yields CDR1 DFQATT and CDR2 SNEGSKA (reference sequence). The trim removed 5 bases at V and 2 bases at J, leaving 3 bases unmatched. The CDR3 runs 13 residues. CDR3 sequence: CSAPGTGNQPQHF. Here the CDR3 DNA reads TGCAGTGCTCCTGGGACAGGCAATCAGCCCCAGCATTTT.

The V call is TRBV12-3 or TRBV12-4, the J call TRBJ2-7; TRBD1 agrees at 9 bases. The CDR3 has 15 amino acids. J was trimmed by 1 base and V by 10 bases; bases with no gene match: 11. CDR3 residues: CATSSSGQGSYEQYF. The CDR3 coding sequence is TGTGCCACTTCCTCTTCGGGACAGGGTTCCTACGAGCAGTACTTC.

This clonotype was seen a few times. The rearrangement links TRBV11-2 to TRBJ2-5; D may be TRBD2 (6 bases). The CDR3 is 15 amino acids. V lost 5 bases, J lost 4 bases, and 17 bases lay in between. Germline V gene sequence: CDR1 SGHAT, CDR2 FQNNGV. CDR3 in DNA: TGTGCCAGCAGCCCTCTGGGGGGACCTAGAGAGACCCAGTACTTC. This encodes CASSPLGGPRETQYF.

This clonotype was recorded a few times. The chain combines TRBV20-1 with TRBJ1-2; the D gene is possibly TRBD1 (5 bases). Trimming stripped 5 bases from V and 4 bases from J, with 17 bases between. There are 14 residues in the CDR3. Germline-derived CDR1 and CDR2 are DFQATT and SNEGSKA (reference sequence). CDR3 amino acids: CSAQSPQGPYGYTF. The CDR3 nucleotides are TGCAGTGCTCAATCACCCCAGGGTCCCTATGGCTACACCTTC.

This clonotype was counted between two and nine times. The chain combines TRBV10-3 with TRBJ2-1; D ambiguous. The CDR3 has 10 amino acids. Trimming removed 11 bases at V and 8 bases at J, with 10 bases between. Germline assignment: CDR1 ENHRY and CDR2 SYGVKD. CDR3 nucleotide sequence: TGTGCCGCCCCGGGTGATGAGCAGTTCTTC. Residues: CAAPGDEQFF.

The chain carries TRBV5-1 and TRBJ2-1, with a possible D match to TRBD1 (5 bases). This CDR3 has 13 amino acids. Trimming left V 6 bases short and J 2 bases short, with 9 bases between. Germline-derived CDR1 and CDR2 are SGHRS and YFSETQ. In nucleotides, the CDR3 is TGCGCCAGCACGACAGCCCCCTACAATGAGCAGTTCTTC. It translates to CASTTAPYNEQFF.